These 9 T cell receptor beta chains were sequenced from one sample in a study of OX40 agonist ivuxolimab in advanced cancers. Assay: immunoSEQ multiplex PCR; the TCRdb copy retains only in-frame clones and omits some. The table lists some 73,000 clones, approximately 90% of them singletons. Material: CD4+ or CD8+ T cells sorted from blood, obtained in a trial of the OX40 agonist ivuxolimab. The receptor source for this set is an adult with an advanced solid tumor such as melanoma, head and neck, liver or kidney cancer.

In its sample, this clone ranks as medium-sized. The gene calls are TRBV7-2 and TRBJ1-2; no clear D gene. The CDR3 covers 13 residues. Between the trimmed V and J ends, which lost 6 bases and 8 bases, there was a span of 16 bases. In germline, CDR1 is SGHTA, CDR2 FQGNSA. In DNA, the CDR3 is TGTGCCAGCAGGGCCGGGAGAGGGCAAGGCTACACCTTC. Translated: CASRAGRGQGYTF.

The chain joins TRBV7-2 to TRBJ2-2; D remains ambiguous. V lost 5 bases, J lost 1 base, and 17 bases lay in between. The CDR3 covers 17 residues. CDR1 and CDR2 from the germline V gene are SGHTA and FQGNSA. The CDR3 DNA follows: TGTGCCAGCAGCCCCTGGTCAATCGGATGGAACACCGGGGAGCTGTTTTTT. It specifies CASSPWSIGWNTGELFF.

This sequence joins TRBV5-1 and TRBJ2-7; 8 bases map to TRBD2. Germline trimming cut 2 bases from V and 4 bases from J; bases unmatched to any gene: 11. The germline gives CDR1 SGHRS, CDR2 YFSETQ. The CDR3 is made up of 16 amino acids. The CDR3 DNA follows: TGCGCCAGCAGCTTTAGAGATACTAGCGGAGAATACGAGCAGTACTTC. Translation gives CASSFRDTSGEYEQYF.

This chain joins TRBV5-1 and TRBJ2-7; D might be TRBD2 (6 bases). V lost 0 bases and J lost 5, with 12 bases in between. This CDR3 is 14 amino acids long. From germline, CDR1 is SGHRS and CDR2 YFSETQ. The CDR3: CASSLVRGGHEQYF. In DNA, the CDR3 is TGCGCCAGCAGCTTGGTCCGGGGAGGACACGAGCAGTACTTC.

This chain uses TRBV28 with TRBJ2-7; 8 positions agree with TRBD2. The length of the CDR3 is 15 residues. CDR1 is MDHEN, CDR2 SYDVKM, per germline. The V gene end was trimmed by 5 bases and the J gene end by 4 bases; junction bases not matched to a gene: 10. Here the CDR3 DNA reads TGTGCCAGCAGTCTAGCGGGCCCACTGGGATACGAGCAGTACTTC. Amino acid sequence: CASSLAGPLGYEQYF. The full variable domain, in which reference TRBV28 and TRBJ2-7 provide the parts outside the CDR3, is DVKVTQSSRYLVKRTGEKVFLECVQDMDHENMFWYRQDPGLGLRLIYFSYDVKMKEKGDIPEGYSVSREKKERFSLILESASTNQTSMYLCASSLAGPLGYEQYFGPGTRLTVT.

The chain links TRBV7-8 to TRBJ2-7, with 7 bases fitting TRBD1. The CDR3 runs 14 residues. The ends lost 4 bases at V and 2 bases at J; junction bases unmatched: 5. Germline lookup yields CDR1 SGHVS and CDR2 FQNEAQ. CDR3 sequence: CASSSGTATYEQYF. CDR3 in DNA: TGTGCCAGCAGCTCGGGGACAGCTACCTACGAGCAGTACTTC. Using reference TRBV7-8 and TRBJ2-7 for the parts outside the CDR3, the full variable domain is GAGVSQSPRYKVAKRGQDVALRCDPISGHVSLFWYQQALGQGPEFLTYFQNEAQLDKSGLPSDRFFAERPEGSVSTLKIQRTQQEDSAVYLCASSSGTATYEQYFGPGTRLTVT.

The chain couples TRBV7-9 to TRBJ2-5; perhaps TRBD2 as D (6 bases). From germline, CDR1 is SEHNR and CDR2 FQNEAQ (reference sequence). The V end lost 2 bases, the J end lost 5 bases, and 15 bases lay between the germline ends. The CDR3 extends over 15 amino acids. This CDR3 reads CASSLKVGGAETQYF. The CDR3 bases are TGTGCCAGCAGCTTAAAGGTCGGGGGTGCGGAGACCCAGTACTTC.

This clone has a single count. The chain recombines TRBV11-2 with TRBJ2-1, with TRBD2 identical over 8 bases. V lost 3 bases and J lost 3; bases outside the gene matches: 4. Per the germline V gene, CDR1 is SGHAT and CDR2 is FQNNGV. The CDR3 contains 15 residues. The CDR3 region has the DNA TGTGCCAGCAGCTTCGATAGCGGGGTCTACAATGAGCAGTTCTTC. Translation: CASSFDSGVYNEQFF.

This chain joins TRBV10-3 and TRBJ2-1; 7 bases are shared with TRBD2. Germline V gene lookup returns CDR1 ENHRY and CDR2 SYGVKD. The CDR3 sequence is 15 residues long. Losses at the gene ends were 5 bases for V and 10 bases for J; bases not matched to a gene: 14. CDR3 in DNA: TGTGCCATCAGTTCCCCGGGGACGACTAGCCTAGAGCAGTTCTTC. Protein product: CAISSPGTTSLEQFF.